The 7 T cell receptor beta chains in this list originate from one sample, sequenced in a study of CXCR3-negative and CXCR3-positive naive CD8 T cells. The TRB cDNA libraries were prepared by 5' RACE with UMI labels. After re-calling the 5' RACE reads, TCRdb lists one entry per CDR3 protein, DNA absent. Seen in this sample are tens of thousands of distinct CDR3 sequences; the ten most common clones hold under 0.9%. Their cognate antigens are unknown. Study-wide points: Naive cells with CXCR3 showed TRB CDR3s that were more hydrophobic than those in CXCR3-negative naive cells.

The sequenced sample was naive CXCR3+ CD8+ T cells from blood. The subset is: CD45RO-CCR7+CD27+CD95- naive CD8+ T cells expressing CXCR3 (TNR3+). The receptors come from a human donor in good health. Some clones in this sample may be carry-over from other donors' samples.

The CDR3 is CASSWSGDRDRYTF. The V and J genes are TRBV12-3 or TRBV12-4 and TRBJ1-2; the D call of TRBD1 rests on TCRdb alone, since no DNA is present to check it. The CDR3 is made up of 14 amino acids.

The CDR3 sequence is CSVMTGNVDEQYF. The chain links TRBV29-1 to TRBJ2-7; the D call of TRBD1 rests on TCRdb alone, since no DNA is present to check it. Germline V gene lookup returns CDR1 SQVTM and CDR2 ANQGSEA. This CDR3 contains 13 residues.

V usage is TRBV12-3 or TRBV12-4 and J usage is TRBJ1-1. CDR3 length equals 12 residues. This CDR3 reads CASSISGEKAFF.

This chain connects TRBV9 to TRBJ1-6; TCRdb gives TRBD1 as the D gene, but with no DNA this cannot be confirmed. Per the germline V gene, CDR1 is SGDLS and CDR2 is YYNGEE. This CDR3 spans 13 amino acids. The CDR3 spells CASSVEGGSPLHF.

The CDR3 region is CASSSTTSGDNYEQYF. This chain connects TRBV13 to TRBJ2-7; as DNA is missing, the TRBD2 call by TCRdb cannot be tested. Germline V gene data show CDR1 as PRHDT and CDR2 as FYEKMQ (reference sequence). This CDR3 has 16 residues. The whole variable domain, filled in from reference TRBV13 and TRBJ2-7, reads AAGVIQSPRHLIKEKRETATLKCYPIPRHDTVYWYQQGPGQDPQFLISFYEKMQSDKGSIPDRFSAQQFSDYHSELNMSSLELGDSALYFCASSSTTSGDNYEQYFGPGTRLTVT.

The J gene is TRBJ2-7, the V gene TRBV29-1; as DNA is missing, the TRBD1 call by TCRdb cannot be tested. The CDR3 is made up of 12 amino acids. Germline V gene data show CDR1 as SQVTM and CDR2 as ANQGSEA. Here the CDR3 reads CSVGQGRYEQYF.

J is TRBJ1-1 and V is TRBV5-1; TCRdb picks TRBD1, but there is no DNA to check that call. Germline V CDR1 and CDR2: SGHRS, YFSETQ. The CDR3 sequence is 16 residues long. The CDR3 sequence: CASSLPQTGRNTEAFF.